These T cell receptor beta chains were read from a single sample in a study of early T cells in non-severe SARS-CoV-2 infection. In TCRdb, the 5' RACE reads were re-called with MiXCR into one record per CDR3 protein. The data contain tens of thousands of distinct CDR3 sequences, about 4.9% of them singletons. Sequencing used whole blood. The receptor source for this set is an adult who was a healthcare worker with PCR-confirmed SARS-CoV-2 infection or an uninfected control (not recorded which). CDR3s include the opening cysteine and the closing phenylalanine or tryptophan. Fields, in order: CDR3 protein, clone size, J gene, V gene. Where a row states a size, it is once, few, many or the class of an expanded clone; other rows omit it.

CDR3: CASSLQGESTDTQYF; size: many; J: TRBJ2-3; V: TRBV5-1
CDR3: CASTPGHLFMNTEAFF; size: few; J: TRBJ1-1; V: TRBV12-3/TRBV12-4
CDR3: CASRSVADTQYF; size: many; J: TRBJ2-3; V: TRBV12-3/TRBV12-4
CDR3: CSASEDSLNTEAFF; size: NA; J: TRBJ1-1; V: TRBV20-1
CDR3: CASSTGLNTGELFF; size: few; J: TRBJ2-2; V: TRBV19
CDR3: CSVERLNEQFF; size: many; J: TRBJ2-1; V: TRBV29-1
CDR3: CASSTGDRYYEQYF; size: many; J: TRBJ2-7; V: TRBV7-2
CDR3: CASSFVWTSVSSYNEQFF; size: many; J: TRBJ2-1; V: TRBV12-3/TRBV12-4
CDR3: CSAWTDPQSSYNEQFF; size: few; J: TRBJ2-1; V: TRBV29-1
CDR3: CASSQRGSYEQYF; size: few; J: TRBJ2-7; V: TRBV3-1
CDR3: CASSSGYKNIQYF; size: many; J: TRBJ2-4; V: TRBV5-4
CDR3: CSAPRDLSYNEQFF; size: few; J: TRBJ2-1; V: TRBV20-1
CDR3: CASSEGQGAYEQFF; size: NA; J: TRBJ2-1; V: TRBV5-1
CDR3: CSATEGLAGSHYEQYF; size: NA; J: TRBJ2-7; V: TRBV20-1
CDR3: CASSFSPQWGLNEQFF; size: few; J: TRBJ2-1; V: TRBV6-2/TRBV6-3
CDR3: CSARLTGTETQYF; size: NA; J: TRBJ2-5; V: TRBV20-1
CDR3: CSARDETSGENIQYF; size: many; J: TRBJ2-4; V: TRBV20-1